These 22 T cell receptor beta chains came from one sample sequenced in a study of shared clonotypes between healthy human individuals (dated by TCRdb to 2018 to 2020). Library generation was performed with the immunoSEQ multiplex PCR assay. Imported from immuneACCESS, the table was reduced by TCRdb to in-frame sequences with V and J called. These copies leave out some clones; in studies compared against another copy, an unresolved V gene accounts for under half, and the cause of the remainder is not known. A total of some 690,000 clones appear in this sample, 90% of them only once. The ten largest clones take up about 33% of the sample. The specimen sequenced was memory CD8+ T cells from PBMCs. This specimen's cell subset or site label, interpreted: CD45RO+ cells pooled with CCR7-negative TemRA cells. All receptors come from a man in his late teens or twenties in good health. Some clones in this sample may be carry-over from other donors' samples.

V usage is TRBV7-9 and J usage is TRBJ2-4, with TRBD2 matching 7 bases. The CDR3 runs to 16 residues. The germline CDR1 and CDR2 sequences are SEHNR and FQNEAQ (reference sequence). Losses at the gene ends were 1 base for V and 3 bases for J; bases not matched to a gene: 6. The DNA for the CDR3 is TGTGCCAGCAGCTTAGGTTTATCGGGGGGCAAAAACATTCAGTACTTC. It codes for CASSLGLSGGKNIQYF.

This chain uses TRBV27 with TRBJ2-3; 7 positions match TRBD1. The CDR3 spans 13 residues. CDR1 is MNHEY and CDR2 is SMNVEV in the germline V gene (reference sequence). V trimming: 5 bases; J trimming: 6 bases; junction bases outside the gene matches: 5. CDR3 sequence reads: CASSPTGVDTQYF. The CDR3 region has the DNA TGTGCCAGCAGTCCAACAGGGGTGGATACGCAGTATTTT.

V and J are TRBV7-9 and TRBJ1-2; the D is unclear. Germline loops: CDR1 SEHNR, CDR2 FQNEAQ (reference sequence). There are 15 residues in the CDR3. V lost 6 bases and J 4 bases, leaving 18 bases between the germline ends. The chain's CDR3 is CASSPVPTALYGYTF. The CDR3 nucleotides are TGTGCCAGCAGTCCAGTCCCGACGGCTCTCTATGGCTACACCTTC.

The genes are TRBV7-8 and TRBJ2-1; possibly TRBD2 for D (6 bases). The V and J ends lost 5 bases and 10 bases respectively, with 15 bases between them. Germline V gene sequence: CDR1 SGHVS, CDR2 FQNEAQ. The CDR3 covers 13 residues. The CDR3 sequence: CASSLGRGWEQFF. The CDR3 bases are TGTGCCAGCAGCCTTGGACGGGGGTGGGAGCAGTTCTTC.

The gene calls are TRBV6-4 and TRBJ1-2; 7 bases line up with TRBD1. Germline lookup yields CDR1 MRHNA and CDR2 SNTAGT. After removal of 2 bases from V and 5 bases from J, the junction contained 8 bases not matched to a gene. This CDR3 has 15 residues. In DNA, the CDR3 is TGTGCCAGCAGTGACGACGGGACAGAGGAATATGGCTACACCTTC. Encoded protein: CASSDDGTEEYGYTF.

The chain uses TRBV6-5 and TRBJ2-1, with D perhaps TRBD1 or TRBD2 (5 bases each). Germline V gene lookup returns CDR1 MNHEY and CDR2 SVGAGI. V dropped 0 bases and J dropped 9 bases, with 12 bases sitting between them. The CDR3 loop spans 14 amino acids. The CDR3 bases are TGTGCCAGCAGTTACTCGACCTGGGACGGTGAGCAGTTCTTC. This codes for CASSYSTWDGEQFF.

In this sample, this clone turned up a few times. V usage is TRBV15 and J usage is TRBJ1-5, with TRBD1 as a possible D gene (5 bases). Looked up from germline, CDR1 is LNHNV and CDR2 is YYDKDF (reference sequence). CDR3 length: 17 residues. Trimming cost V 4 bases and J 7 bases, with 23 bases left between them. CDR3 loop: CATSTRQTLMVGQPQHF. The CDR3 region has the DNA TGTGCCACCAGCACCCGACAGACGCTGATGGTAGGGCAGCCCCAGCATTTT.

V gene TRBV27 combines with J gene TRBJ2-5, with D perhaps assigned TRBD1 or TRBD2 (6 bases each). The V end was cut by 4 bases, the J end by 1 base, with 13 bases between. Germline values: CDR1 MNHEY, CDR2 SMNVEV (reference sequence). The CDR3 spans 15 residues. DNA for the CDR3: TGTGCCAGCAGTTCGAGGGGGGCAGCCCAAGAGACCCAGTACTTC. Protein sequence: CASSSRGAAQETQYF.

The gene calls are TRBV19 and TRBJ2-6, with 8 bases identical to TRBD1. The CDR3 spans 17 residues. V shed 5 bases, J shed 2 bases, and the junction held 8 bases outside the gene matches. Germline V gene lookup returns CDR1 LNHDA and CDR2 SQIVND (reference sequence). The chain's CDR3 is CASSQWTGNAGANVLTF. The CDR3 DNA reads TGTGCCAGTAGTCAATGGACAGGGAATGCTGGGGCCAACGTCCTGACTTTC. The full variable domain, its missing parts supplied by reference TRBV19 and TRBJ2-6, is DGGITQSPKYLFRKEGQNVTLSCEQNLNHDAMYWYRQDPGQGLRLIYYSQIVNDFQKGDIAEGYSVSREKKESFPLTVTSAQKNPTAFYLCASSQWTGNAGANVLTFGAGSRLTVL.

The chain uses TRBV5-5 and TRBJ2-7; D tentatively reads TRBD1 or TRBD2 (5 bases each). Between the trimmed V and J ends, which lost 0 bases and 2 bases, there was a span of 15 bases. The CDR3 has 16 amino acids. Germline V gene data show CDR1 as SGHKS and CDR2 as YYEKEE (reference sequence). The CDR3 protein is CASSLASGTHPYEQYF. The CDR3 DNA reads TGTGCCAGCAGCTTGGCCTCCGGGACCCATCCCTACGAGCAGTACTTC.

The genes are TRBV6-5 and TRBJ1-1; D may be TRBD1 (5 bases). The CDR3 runs to 15 residues. V dropped 7 bases and J dropped 4 bases, with 19 bases sitting between them. In germline, CDR1 is MNHEY, CDR2 SVGAGI. CDR3 loop: CASIEFAGGGTEAFF. Here the CDR3 DNA reads TGTGCCAGCATCGAGTTCGCGGGGGGAGGCACTGAAGCTTTCTTT.

The chain uses TRBV11-2 and TRBJ1-1, with a possible D match to TRBD1 (6 bases). Trimming removed 5 bases at V and 3 bases at J, with 16 bases between. CDR3 length equals 15 residues. From germline, CDR1 is SGHAT and CDR2 FQNNGV. In DNA, the CDR3 is TGTGCCAGCAGCCTTGGGGCAGGGGTATACACTGAAGCTTTCTTT. Protein sequence: CASSLGAGVYTEAFF.

This chain connects TRBV9 to TRBJ1-2; 10 bases map to TRBD1. Germline CDR1 SGDLS, CDR2 YYNGEE. The CDR3 sequence is 15 residues long. With 0 bases clipped from V and 6 bases from J, the junction kept 5 bases outside the gene matches. CDR3 sequence (DNA): TGTGCCAGCAGCGTAGGAGGGACAGGGGCCCATGGCTACACCTTC. It yields the protein CASSVGGTGAHGYTF.

The chain carries TRBV9 and TRBJ1-1, with D unclear. The CDR3 has 12 residues. CDR1 is SGDLS and CDR2 is YYNGEE in the germline V gene. V shed 3 bases and J shed 10 bases, with 13 bases lying between them. In DNA, the CDR3 is TGTGCCAGCAGCGCCGGAAGGAATCCAGCTTTCTTT. Translated, it gives CASSAGRNPAFF.

The CDR3 loop reads CASSLLARGGQPKYGYTF. CDR3 in DNA: TGTGCCAGCAGTTTATTAGCGCGGGGGGGACAGCCAAAATATGGCTACACCTTC. The chain combines TRBV27 with TRBJ1-2, with 7 bases matching TRBD1. Germline V CDR1 and CDR2: MNHEY, SMNVEV (reference sequence). The CDR3 consists of 18 residues. J was trimmed by 5 bases and V by 1 base; bases with no gene match: 16.

The chain joins TRBV7-8 to TRBJ1-3; D not certain. The CDR3 consists of 14 residues. V was pared by 0 bases and J by 2 bases, with 5 bases between. Germline V lookup: CDR1 SGHVS, CDR2 FQNEAQ. CDR3 in DNA: TGTGCCAGCAGCTTAGCAGGGACTGGAAACACCATATATTTT. It translates to CASSLAGTGNTIYF.

The chain employs TRBV10-3 and TRBJ2-7; 10 bases are a match to TRBD1. V gave up 11 bases and J gave up 0 bases; unmatched junction bases: 7. The V gene's germline CDR1 is ENHRY and CDR2 SYGVKD. The CDR3 covers 14 residues. Written as DNA, the CDR3 is TGTGCCGCCCAATGGGACAGGGGCTCCTACGAGCAGTACTTC. It encodes CAAQWDRGSYEQYF.

The chain carries TRBV7-8 and TRBJ2-3; tentatively, D is TRBD1 (6 bases). Germline V gene lookup returns CDR1 SGHVS and CDR2 FQNEAQ. CDR3 length equals 13 residues. CDR3 sequence: CAVRGGPRDTQYF. CDR3 bases: TGTGCAGTCAGGGGTGGGCCCAGGGATACGCAGTATTTT. Together with reference TRBV7-8 and TRBJ2-3, the CDR3 gives the full variable domain: GAGVSQSPRYKVAKRGQDVALRCDPISGHVSLFWYQQALGQGPEFLTYFQNEAQLDKSGLPSDRFFAERPEGSVSTLKIQRTQQEDSAVYLCAVRGGPRDTQYFGPGTRLTVL.

The V call is TRBV5-5, the J call TRBJ2-7, with D perhaps being TRBD1 or TRBD2 (5 bases each). The V end lost 0 bases, the J end lost 0 bases, and 10 bases lay between the germline ends. Germline assignment: CDR1 SGHKS and CDR2 YYEKEE (reference sequence). This CDR3 has 15 residues. This chain's CDR3 is CASSLAEGISYEQYF. For the CDR3, the DNA is TGTGCCAGCAGCTTGGCCGAGGGGATCTCCTACGAGCAGTACTTC.

V usage is TRBV2 and J usage is TRBJ2-5; 13 positions agree with TRBD2. The CDR3 extends over 16 amino acids. The V gene end was trimmed by 7 bases and the J gene end by 5 bases; junction bases not matched to a gene: 10. Germline values: CDR1 SNHLY, CDR2 FYNNEI. The CDR3 coding sequence is TGTGCCAGCACCTGGGGACTAGCGGGGCCCCATGAGACCCAGTACTTC. It yields the protein CASTWGLAGPHETQYF.

This clone was recorded once. This rearrangement joins TRBV19 to TRBJ2-1, with TRBD2 identical over 11 bases. Unmatched junction bases numbered 4, after V lost 3 bases and J lost 6 bases. Germline CDR1 is LNHDA and CDR2 is SQIVND (reference sequence). This CDR3 has 15 residues. Here the CDR3 reads CASSIGSGRANEQFF. For the CDR3, the DNA is TGTGCCAGTAGTATCGGTAGCGGGAGGGCCAATGAGCAGTTCTTC.

The count of this clone is one. The J gene is TRBJ2-1, the V gene TRBV11-1; the D gene is possibly TRBD1 (7 bases). The CDR3 is 12 amino acids. The germline gives CDR1 SGHAT, CDR2 FQDESV (reference sequence). The ends were cut back, 8 bases at V and 13 bases at J, with 18 bases in the middle. CDR3: CASCGLQGGQFF. CDR3 nucleotide sequence: TGTGCCAGCTGCGGTCTCCAGGGGGGCCAGTTCTTC.